One and the same sample provided the 22 T cell receptor beta chains below, sequenced in a study of blood T cells in healthy people across ages. A sample-barcoded 5' primer and a J-beta primer mix were used in a second PCR of roughly 6 to 11 cycles. From the 5' RACE reads, TCRdb called clonotypes with MiXCR, one entry per CDR3 protein. The data hold just over 1 million distinct CDR3 sequences, with around 43% observed a single time. Sequencing input: blood. These TCRs come from a woman aged 60-75 years in good health.

The V and J genes are TRBV20-1 and TRBJ2-5, with D tentatively TRBD1 (5 bases). Trimming took 0 bases from V and 5 from J, leaving 16 bases between them. CDR1 and CDR2 from the germline V gene are DFQATT and SNEGSKA (reference sequence). The CDR3 consists of 15 residues. CDR3 in amino acids: CSARDLRSGSETQYF. Here the CDR3 DNA reads TGCAGTGCTAGAGATTTACGATCAGGGTCCGAGACCCAGTACTTC.

Remarks on this clonotype: A read error may be the cause here, since a much bigger clone is one base away. This chain uses TRBV25-1 with TRBJ2-2, with D possibly TRBD2 on 6 matching bases. This CDR3 comprises 12 residues. Germline V lookup: CDR1 MGHDK, CDR2 SYGVNS. The CDR3 region is CASSPRAGGLFF. CDR3 nucleotide sequence: TGTGCCAGCAGTCCTCGTGCCGGGGGGCTGTTTTTT.

This clonotype has a handful of counts. The gene calls are TRBV29-1 and TRBJ2-3, with TRBD1 identical over 8 bases. The germline CDR1 and CDR2 sequences are SQVTM and ANQGSEA. Trimming cost V 8 bases and J 7 bases; bases outside gene matches: 11. The CDR3 runs to 13 residues. The CDR3 here is CSTVGQGTNTQYF. The CDR3 bases are TGCAGCACCGTCGGACAGGGTACTAATACGCAGTATTTT.

The table lists this clonotype with a few counts. The chain couples TRBV5-1 to TRBJ2-5; a weak D match, TRBD1 (5 bases). The CDR3 spans 14 residues. V lost 0 bases to trimming and J lost 5 bases, with 11 bases between them. Germline V CDR1 and CDR2: SGHRS, YFSETQ. CDR3 sequence reads: CASSLDRPGETQYF. DNA for the CDR3: TGCGCCAGCAGCTTGGACAGGCCTGGCGAGACCCAGTACTTC.

The chain couples TRBV29-1 to TRBJ2-3; 12 bases agree with TRBD2. The CDR3 length is 18 residues. Germline V gene sequence: CDR1 SQVTM, CDR2 ANQGSEA. The V and J ends lost 1 base and 2 bases, in that order; junction bases with no gene match: 10. CDR3 loop: CSVEGAWTSGDPTDTQYF. CDR3 DNA: TGCAGCGTTGAAGGGGCGTGGACTAGCGGGGACCCCACAGATACGCAGTATTTT.

The chain is built from TRBV5-1 and TRBJ2-7; D may be TRBD2 (5 bases). This CDR3 has 13 residues. V was clipped by 0 bases and J by 6 bases, with 10 bases between them. In germline, CDR1 is SGHRS, CDR2 YFSETQ. CDR3 DNA: TGCGCCAGCAGCTTGGCTAGCCCTAGCGAGCAGTACTTC. Its translation is CASSLASPSEQYF.

The table lists this clonotype with a few counts. The V gene is TRBV10-3, the J gene TRBJ1-6, with a weak D call TRBD1 (5 bases). The CDR3 is 13 amino acids. CDR1 and CDR2 (germline): ENHRY, SYGVKD. Trimming removed 5 bases at V and 9 bases at J, with 11 bases between. Here the CDR3 DNA reads TGTGCCATCAGTCCAGGGAAGGGTTCACCCCTCCACTTT. It yields the protein CAISPGKGSPLHF.

This chain joins TRBV7-2 and TRBJ2-7, with 9 bases fitting TRBD1. The CDR3 length is 15 residues. Germline V lookup: CDR1 SGHTA, CDR2 FQGNSA. The junction had 12 bases not matched to a gene; V was cut back by 5 bases and J by 7 bases. In DNA form, the CDR3 reads TGTGCCAGCAGCCCGTGGGGACAGGGAGGTCGGGAGCAGTACTTC. It codes for CASSPWGQGGREQYF.

The rearrangement uses TRBV6-5 and TRBJ2-4; TRBD2 matches at 10 bases. Germline values: CDR1 MNHEY, CDR2 SVGAGI. The CDR3 contains 15 residues. The V and J ends lost 7 bases and 1 base, in that order; junction bases with no gene match: 4. CDR3 residues: CASKAGGPAKNIQYF. Written as DNA, the CDR3 is TGTGCCAGCAAAGCGGGAGGGCCGGCCAAAAACATTCAGTACTTC.

The gene calls are TRBV9 and TRBJ2-5, with 8 bases lining up with TRBD2. Germline V gene sequence: CDR1 SGDLS, CDR2 YYNGEE. The junction had 12 bases not matched to a gene; V was cut back by 3 bases and J by 5 bases. The CDR3 is 16 residues long. The CDR3 DNA sequence: TGTGCCAGCAGCGCCGGGACTAGGGGGAGTGGGGAGACCCAGTACTTC. Translation: CASSAGTRGSGETQYF.

The V call is TRBV4-1, the J call TRBJ2-4; 15 bases are shared with TRBD2. With V trimmed by 1 base and J by 13 bases, 14 bases remained unmatched. This CDR3 comprises 18 residues. Germline assignment: CDR1 MGHRA and CDR2 YSYEKL. The DNA of the CDR3 is TGCGCCAGCAGCCAAGTAATCCGGACTAGCGGGAGGGCGGGGGAGCAGTACTTC. This codes for CASSQVIRTSGRAGEQYF.

This clonotype was observed a few times. The chain carries TRBV12-3 or TRBV12-4 and TRBJ1-1; D is perhaps TRBD1 (5 bases). The CDR3 contains 13 residues. V was cut by 5 bases and J by 5 bases, with 12 bases left in between. The DNA of the CDR3 is TGTGCCAGCAGTCCGCCCCAGGGTACTGAAGCTTTCTTT. Translated, it gives CASSPPQGTEAFF.

V and J are TRBV20-1 and TRBJ2-7; TRBD2 matches at 12 bases. The last part of the DNA fits TRBJ2-5 better; the J call may be wrong. This CDR3 region has 17 residues. Germline V gene data show CDR1 as DFQATT and CDR2 as SNEGSKA (reference sequence). The CDR3 bases are TGCAGTGCTAGAGGGCTGACTAGCGGGAGAGGGCGGGAGACCCAGTACTTC. Protein sequence: CSARGLTSGRGRETQYF.

The chain employs TRBV2 and TRBJ1-6; the D is unclear. Germline CDR1 and CDR2: SNHLY and FYNNEI. Trimming stripped 2 bases from V and 10 bases from J, with 3 bases between. The CDR3 spans 11 residues. This CDR3 is CASSERSPLHF. Written as DNA, the CDR3 is TGTGCCAGCAGTGAAAGGTCACCCCTCCACTTT. Full variable domain (remainder filled in from reference TRBV2 and TRBJ1-6): EPEVTQTPSHQVTQMGQEVILRCVPISNHLYFYWYRQILGQKVEFLVSFYNNEISEKSEIFDDQFSVERPDGSNFTLKIRSTKLEDSAMYFCASSERSPLHFGNGTRLTVT.

The rearrangement links TRBV6-2 or TRBV6-3 to TRBJ2-1; TRBD2 matches 8 bases. V gave up 6 bases and J gave up 10 bases; unmatched junction bases: 11. This CDR3 comprises 14 residues. CDR1 and CDR2 from the germline V gene are MNHEY and SVGEGT. The DNA of the CDR3 is TGTGCCAGCAGAACGGGGGGGAGGGCCTACGAGCAGTTCTTC. It codes for CASRTGGRAYEQFF.

This clonotype has more than one count but fewer than ten. This chain links TRBV29-1 with TRBJ2-7, with 7 bases lining up with TRBD2. CDR1 SQVTM and CDR2 ANQGSEA come from the germline V gene. V lost 3 bases to trimming and J lost 3 bases; unmatched junction nucleotides: 11. The CDR3 sequence is 15 residues long. The DNA for the CDR3 is TGCAGCGTTGAGCTTAGGCGGGGAGGGCTCTACGAGCAGTACTTC. Protein: CSVELRRGGLYEQYF.

This clonotype was seen more than once but under ten times. The rearrangement uses TRBV7-3 and TRBJ2-1, with 13 positions matching TRBD2. The CDR3 contains 17 residues. Germline lookup yields CDR1 SGHTA and CDR2 FQGTGA. Germline trimming cut 4 bases from V and 9 bases from J; bases unmatched to any gene: 12. The CDR3 loop reads CASSSYPTSGRGGEQFF. CDR3 sequence (DNA): TGTGCCAGCAGCTCCTACCCCACTAGCGGGAGGGGGGGTGAGCAGTTCTTC.

This clonotype has more than one count but fewer than ten. V is TRBV29-1 and J is TRBJ1-6; 7 positions match TRBD1. V shed 5 bases and J 10 bases; nucleotides not matched to a gene: 5. The CDR3 length is 12 residues. CDR1 and CDR2 from the germline V gene are SQVTM and ANQGSEA. Here the CDR3 DNA reads TGCAGCGTTCGGGACAGCGGCTCACCCCTCCACTTT. Amino acids: CSVRDSGSPLHF. Using reference TRBV29-1 and TRBJ1-6 for the parts outside the CDR3, the full variable domain is SAVISQKPSRDICQRGTSLTIQCQVDSQVTMMFWYRQQPGQSLTLIATANQGSEATYESGFVIDKFPISRPNLTFSTLTVSNMSPEDSSIYLCSVRDSGSPLHFGNGTRLTVT.

The chain is built from TRBV29-1 and TRBJ1-1, with a possible D match to TRBD1 (6 bases). Between the trimmed V and J ends, which lost 4 bases and 3 bases, there was a span of 15 bases. The CDR3 consists of 14 residues. Germline CDR1 and CDR2: SQVTM and ANQGSEA. The CDR3, as DNA: TGCAGCGTTGGTTATACAGGGAGAGACACTGAAGCTTTCTTT. Its protein product is CSVGYTGRDTEAFF.

This clonotype occurred a few times. The chain uses TRBV24-1 and TRBJ2-5; D possibly uses TRBD1 or TRBD2 (5 bases each). The CDR3 runs 18 residues. CDR1 KGHDR and CDR2 SFDVKD come from the germline V gene. V was pared by 2 bases and J by 1 base, with 19 bases between. The CDR3 protein is CATSDSSSRGRIQETQYF. Written as DNA, the CDR3 is TGTGCCACCAGTGATTCTAGCTCAAGGGGACGGATCCAAGAGACCCAGTACTTC.

The chain has TRBV9 and TRBJ1-2; no firm D call. The ends were cut back, 3 bases at V and 7 bases at J, with 19 bases in the middle. CDR1 SGDLS and CDR2 YYNGEE come from the germline V gene. The CDR3 runs 15 residues. The CDR3, as DNA: TGTGCCAGCAGCGAGAGCCTACTTGGGGAATCTGGCTACACCTTC. Translated: CASSESLLGESGYTF. The full variable domain, in which reference TRBV9 and TRBJ1-2 provide the parts outside the CDR3, is DSGVTQTPKHLITATGQRVTLRCSPRSGDLSVYWYQQSLDQGLQFLIQYYNGEERAKGNILERFSAQQFPDLHSELNLSSLELGDSALYFCASSESLLGESGYTFGSGTRLTVV.

There are a few counts of this clonotype. The chain uses TRBV27 and TRBJ2-4, with D unclear. This CDR3 contains 13 residues. Per the germline V gene, CDR1 is MNHEY and CDR2 is SMNVEV (reference sequence). Deletions cut 2 bases from V and 8 bases from J, with 10 bases between. The CDR3 here is CASSLGFRDIQYF. The CDR3 nucleotides are TGTGCCAGCAGTTTAGGGTTTAGGGACATTCAGTACTTC.